The 19 T cell receptor beta chains below all came from one sample that was sequenced in a study of T-cell memory formation after mild COVID-19. One entry per CDR3 protein results from TCRdb running MiXCR on the 5' RACE reads. The sample contains more than 300,000 distinct CDR3 sequences, roughly an eighth of which appear only once. Sequences were obtained from PBMCs or a T cell subset sorted from them (not recorded which). The receptors shown here come from a man younger than 30 who had mild COVID-19 (a few samples of this study predate the infection). Cell type and time point are not known.

The chain is built from TRBV28 and TRBJ2-5, with D perhaps TRBD1 or TRBD2 (5 bases each). The CDR3 runs to 15 residues. The germline V gene encodes CDR1 MDHEN and CDR2 SYDVKM. The ends were cut back, 5 bases at V and 2 bases at J, with 15 bases in the middle. The CDR3: CASSGRGAAQETQYF. The CDR3 bases are TGTGCCAGCAGTGGGCGAGGGGCAGCTCAAGAGACCCAGTACTTC.

Many counts were recorded for this clonotype. The chain couples TRBV5-1 to TRBJ2-7; perhaps TRBD1 as D (6 bases). This CDR3 is built from 14 residues. Germline V gene lookup returns CDR1 SGHRS and CDR2 YFSETQ. Trimming removed 3 bases from V and 4 bases from J, with 14 bases in between. CDR3 protein: CASSWGTSGYEQYF. DNA for the CDR3: TGCGCCAGCAGCTGGGGGACATCGGGGTACGAGCAGTACTTC. Using reference TRBV5-1 and TRBJ2-7 for the parts outside the CDR3, the full variable domain is KAGVTQTPRYLIKTRGQQVTLSCSPISGHRSVSWYQQTPGQGLQFLFEYFSETQRNKGNFPGRFSGRQFSNSRSEMNVSTLELGDSALYLCASSWGTSGYEQYFGPGTRLTVT.

This clonotype occurred a few times. CDR3 in DNA: TGCGCCAGCAAGACAGTACCTGATAGCAATCAGCCCCAGCATTTT. It translates to CASKTVPDSNQPQHF. J is TRBJ1-5 and V is TRBV5-1; possible D gene TRBD1, 5 bases. V dropped 6 bases and J dropped 0 bases, with 13 bases sitting between them. Germline-derived CDR1 and CDR2 are SGHRS and YFSETQ. There are 15 residues in the CDR3.

In this sample, this clonotype turned up many times. The gene calls are TRBV4-3 and TRBJ2-7, with D hard to call. The germline CDR1 and CDR2 sequences are LGHNA and YSLEER. The CDR3 loop spans 13 amino acids. V lost 1 base and J lost 4, with 8 bases in between. CDR3 DNA sequence: TGCGCCAGCAGCCAAGGTTTGCGGTACGAGCAGTACGTC. It is translated as CASSQGLRYEQYV.

This clonotype was counted ten times or more. V is TRBV12-3 or TRBV12-4 and J is TRBJ1-2, with 7 bases matching TRBD1. J was trimmed by 3 bases and V by 1 base; bases with no gene match: 2. The CDR3 is 14 amino acids. The DNA of the CDR3 is TGTGCCAGCAGTTTAGTCGGGACAGACTATGGCTACACCTTC. This encodes CASSLVGTDYGYTF.

This clonotype was observed a handful of times. The V gene is TRBV7-2, the J gene TRBJ1-5; 10 positions match TRBD1. This CDR3 spans 16 amino acids. V trimming: 3 bases; J trimming: 2 bases; junction bases outside the gene matches: 4. The germline gives CDR1 SGHTA, CDR2 FQGNSA. The CDR3 loop is CASSFSGTGGNQPQHF. CDR3 in DNA: TGTGCCAGCAGCTTCTCCGGGACAGGGGGCAATCAGCCCCAGCATTTT.

This clonotype turned up a few times. The rearrangement uses TRBV20-1 and TRBJ2-1, with D possibly being TRBD1 or TRBD2 (6 bases each). This CDR3 is 14 amino acids long. Trimming took off 2 bases at V and 2 bases at J, with 10 bases between the two ends. CDR1 DFQATT and CDR2 SNEGSKA come from the germline V gene (reference sequence). Here the CDR3 reads CSARTGRTYNEQFF. The CDR3 coding sequence is TGCAGTGCTAGAACAGGGAGGACCTACAATGAGCAGTTCTTC.

The V call is TRBV24-1, the J call TRBJ2-1, with D possibly being TRBD2 (6 bases). CDR1 KGHDR and CDR2 SFDVKD come from the germline V gene. Trimming removed 5 bases from V and 6 bases from J, with 13 bases in between. The CDR3 totals 14 residues. CDR3 protein: CATSAGLFFNEQFF. CDR3 nucleotide sequence: TGTGCCACCAGTGCGGGACTGTTTTTCAATGAGCAGTTCTTC.

The J gene is TRBJ2-1, the V gene TRBV25-1; no definite D call. The CDR3 spans 15 residues. The germline gives CDR1 MGHDK, CDR2 SYGVNS. V was trimmed by 1 base and J by 10 bases, leaving 17 bases between them. The CDR3 protein is CASSEFQDPRGEQFF. CDR3 nucleotide sequence: TGTGCCAGCAGTGAATTCCAGGACCCGCGTGGGGAGCAGTTCTTC.

This clonotype was found a few times. The genes are TRBV4-3 and TRBJ2-2; D remains ambiguous. V lost 1 base and J 5 bases, leaving 11 bases between the germline ends. From germline, CDR1 is LGHNA and CDR2 YSLEER. The CDR3 length is 15 residues. As DNA, the CDR3 is TGCGCCAGCAGCCAAGTGCTGAGCAGGACCGGGGAGCTGTTTTTT. Amino acid sequence: CASSQVLSRTGELFF.

The V and J genes are TRBV7-2 and TRBJ2-2, with 8 bases aligning to TRBD2. CDR1 and CDR2 from the germline V gene are SGHTA and FQGNSA. V lost 1 base to trimming and J lost 7 bases; unmatched junction nucleotides: 11. The CDR3 contains 17 residues. In DNA form, the CDR3 reads TGTGCCAGCAGCTTAGGCCCTACGGGGGGGCGAGACGGGGAGCTGTTTTTT. Protein: CASSLGPTGGRDGELFF.

This clonotype came up many times. This rearrangement joins TRBV4-1 to TRBJ2-1, with D unclear. This CDR3 region has 13 residues. Germline V gives CDR1 MGHRA, CDR2 YSYEKL. The ends were cut back, 0 bases at V and 6 bases at J, with 6 bases in the middle. The CDR3 DNA reads as TGCGCCAGCAGCCAAGATCCGTTCAATGAGCAGTTCTTC. Its protein is CASSQDPFNEQFF.

The V call is TRBV20-1, the J call TRBJ1-2; maybe TRBD1 (5 bases). CDR1 DFQATT and CDR2 SNEGSKA come from the germline V gene (reference sequence). CDR3 length: 16 amino acids. V was pared by 6 bases and J by 0 bases, with 20 bases between. The CDR3 protein is CSAPPQWGHPNYGYTF. The CDR3 DNA is TGCAGTGCACCACCCCAGTGGGGCCACCCTAACTATGGCTACACCTTC.

The chain is built from TRBV24-1 and TRBJ2-3; TRBD2 is a possible D gene (7 bases). Trimming cost V 4 bases and J 4 bases, with 14 bases left between them. Per germline, CDR1 KGHDR and CDR2 SFDVKD. The CDR3 runs 15 residues. CDR3 residues: CATSDRGGGADTQYF. Written as DNA, the CDR3 is TGTGCCACCAGTGACCGAGGGGGGGGGGCAGATACGCAGTATTTT.

The V call is TRBV7-9, the J call TRBJ2-5; tentative D call: TRBD2 (7 bases). Germline CDR1 SEHNR, CDR2 FQNEAQ (reference sequence). This CDR3 is 14 amino acids long. V was pared by 5 bases and J by 3 bases, with 13 bases between. The CDR3 loop reads CASSPWGGKETQYF. The DNA for the CDR3 is TGTGCCAGCAGCCCCTGGGGGGGCAAAGAGACCCAGTACTTC.

This clonotype showed up just a few times. J is TRBJ1-2 and V is TRBV6-6; a weak D match, TRBD1 (6 bases). There are 15 residues in the CDR3. Trimming pared 2 bases from V and 4 bases from J, leaving 14 bases between. Germline loops: CDR1 MNHNY, CDR2 SVGAGI (reference sequence). The CDR3 DNA is TGTGCCAGCAGTTACGTACAGGGTAATCCCTATGGCTACACCTTC. It translates to CASSYVQGNPYGYTF.

This clonotype was observed a few times. The J gene is TRBJ2-3, the V gene TRBV9; D might be TRBD2 (6 bases). This CDR3 has 16 amino acids. Looked up from germline, CDR1 is SGDLS and CDR2 is YYNGEE. V lost 0 bases, J lost 3 bases, and 14 bases lay in between. CDR3 in DNA: TGTGCCAGCAGCGTAGGTAGCGGAGTGGGGACAGATACGCAGTATTTT. Translating gives CASSVGSGVGTDTQYF.

In this sample, this clonotype turned up many times. This chain connects TRBV5-1 to TRBJ2-7; D call uncertain. The V gene's germline CDR1 is SGHRS and CDR2 YFSETQ. The V end was cut by 4 bases, the J end by 5 bases, with 13 bases between. CDR3 length: 13 amino acids. CDR3 nucleotide sequence: TGCGCCAGCAGCCCAGGTGTTCCGCACGAGCAGTACTTC. This codes for CASSPGVPHEQYF.

This chain connects TRBV6-1 to TRBJ2-5; 9 bases match TRBD1. CDR3 length: 12 amino acids. Losses at the gene ends were 6 bases for V and 6 bases for J; bases not matched to a gene: 2. Germline assignment: CDR1 MNHNS and CDR2 SASEGT. CDR3 in DNA: TGTGCCAGCAGCGACAGGGGGAAGACCCAGTACTTC. It translates to CASSDRGKTQYF.